This T cell receptor beta chain derives from a study of T-cell memory formation after mild COVID-19. MiXCR, run by TCRdb on the 5' RACE reads, gives a single entry per CDR3 protein. The top ten clones hold roughly an eighth of a sample with 300,000 to 400,000 distinct CDR3 sequences, around 20% of them seen once. This CDR3 has 15 residues. Trimming left V 5 bases short and J 0 bases short, with 14 bases between. Germline CDR1 and CDR2: SGHVS and FQNEAQ. The J gene is TRBJ2-7, the V gene TRBV7-8; D unresolved. This receptor was identified in an adult woman who had mild COVID-19 (a few samples of this study predate the infection). Cell type and time point are not known. The sequenced sample was PBMCs or a T cell subset sorted from them (not recorded which). DNA of the CDR3: TGTGCCAGCAGCCCTCGACTTCAGAGCTCCTACGAGCAGTACTTC. This translates into CASSPRLQSSYEQYF.